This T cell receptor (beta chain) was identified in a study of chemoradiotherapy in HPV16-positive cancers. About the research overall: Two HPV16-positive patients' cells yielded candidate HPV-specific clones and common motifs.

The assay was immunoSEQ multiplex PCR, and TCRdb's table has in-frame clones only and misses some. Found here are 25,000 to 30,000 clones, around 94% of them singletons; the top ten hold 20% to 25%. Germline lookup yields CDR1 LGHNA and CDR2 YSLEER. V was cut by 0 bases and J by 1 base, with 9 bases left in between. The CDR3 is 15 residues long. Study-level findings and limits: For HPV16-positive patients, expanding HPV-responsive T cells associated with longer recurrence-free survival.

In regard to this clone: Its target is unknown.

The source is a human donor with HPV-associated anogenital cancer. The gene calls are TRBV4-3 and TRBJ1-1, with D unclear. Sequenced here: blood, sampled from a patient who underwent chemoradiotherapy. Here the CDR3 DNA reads TGCGCCAGCAGCCAAGATAGGGCAGGGAACACTGAAGCTTTCTTT. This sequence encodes CASSQDRAGNTEAFF.